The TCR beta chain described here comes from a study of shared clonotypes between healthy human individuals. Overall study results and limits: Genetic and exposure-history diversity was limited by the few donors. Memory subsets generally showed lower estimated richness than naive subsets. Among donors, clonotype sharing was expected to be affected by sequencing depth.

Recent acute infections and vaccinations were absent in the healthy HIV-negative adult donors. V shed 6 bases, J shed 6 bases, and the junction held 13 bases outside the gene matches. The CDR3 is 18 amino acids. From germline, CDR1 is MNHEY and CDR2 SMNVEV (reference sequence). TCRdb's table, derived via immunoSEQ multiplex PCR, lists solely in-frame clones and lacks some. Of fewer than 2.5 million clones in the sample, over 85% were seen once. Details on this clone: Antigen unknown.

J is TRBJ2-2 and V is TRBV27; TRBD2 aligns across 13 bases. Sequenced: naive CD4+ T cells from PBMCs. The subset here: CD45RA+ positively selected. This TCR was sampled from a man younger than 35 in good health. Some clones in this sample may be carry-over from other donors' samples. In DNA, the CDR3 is TGTGCCAGCAGCTCCCCCCTACTAGCGGGAGGGAGGGCCGGGGAGCTGTTTTTT. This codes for CASSSPLLAGGRAGELFF.